Listed below are T cell receptor beta chains from one sample, sequenced in a study of blood T cell repertoires in COVID-19. Method: immunoSEQ multiplex PCR; TCRdb's copy keeps in-frame clones and lacks some. In the table there are over 40,000 clones, 80% to 95% of which are singletons. Sequencing was done on a sample of peripheral blood. Receptors originate from a human donor in a cohort sampled during active COVID-19. Both conserved end residues are part of each CDR3. D genes are given only for firm matches. Clone size is given for some rows only: seen once, a few or many times, or a class if the clone is expanded.

clone size,J gene,V gene,D gene,CDR3 length,CDR3 protein,CDR3 DNA
once,TRBJ2-7,TRBV20-1,-,11,CSARAGAPSYF,TGCAGTGCTCGGGCGGGGGCGCCGTCGTACTTC
-,TRBJ1-2,TRBV9,-,13,CASSVTGNYGYTF,TGTGCCAGCAGCGTAACAGGGAACTATGGCTACACCTTC
-,TRBJ1-2,TRBV28,-,13,CASRTSGRYGYTF,TGTGCCAGCAGAACTTCAGGGCGGTATGGCTACACCTTC
-,TRBJ1-4,TRBV27,-,16,CASRPGWGATNEKLFF,TGTGCCAGCAGACCCGGATGGGGGGCAACTAATGAAAAACTGTTTTTT
-,TRBJ2-1,TRBV3-1/TRBV3-2,-,16,CASSQDSTTRGDEQFF,TGTGCCAGCAGCCAAGATAGTACTACCCGGGGTGATGAGCAGTTCTTC
-,TRBJ2-2,TRBV6-5,-,15,CASSPLVALSGELFF,TGTGCCAGCAGCCCCTTGGTAGCTCTGTCCGGGGAGCTGTTTTTT
once,TRBJ1-1,TRBV2,-,14,CASSLTRGNTEAFF,TGTGCCAGCAGCCTGACCCGGGGGAACACTGAAGCTTTCTTT
-,TRBJ2-1,TRBV5-1,TRBD2,17,CASSFEAGGSSYNEQFF,TGCGCCAGCTCGTTTGAAGCGGGGGGAAGCTCCTACAATGAGCAGTTCTTC
-,TRBJ1-1,TRBV7-2,-,14,CASSLDSWNTEAFF,TGTGCCAGCAGCTTAGACAGCTGGAACACTGAAGCTTTCTTT
-,TRBJ2-2,TRBV5-1,TRBD1,17,CASSWVGQGGNTGELFF,TGCGCCAGCAGCTGGGTCGGACAGGGCGGGAACACCGGGGAGCTGTTTTTT
-,TRBJ2-1,TRBV28,-,14,CASTRGSSYNEQFF,TGTGCCAGCACCCGAGGGAGCTCCTACAATGAGCAGTTCTTC
-,TRBJ2-3,TRBV6-5,TRBD2,15,CASRNSGGGIDTQYF,TGTGCCAGCAGGAATAGCGGGGGGGGTATAGATACGCAGTATTTT
-,TRBJ1-4,TRBV5-1,TRBD1,15,CASSRQGQGGEKLFF,TGCGCCAGCAGCCGCCAAGGACAGGGTGGTGAAAAACTGTTTTTT
once,TRBJ2-3,TRBV5-1,-,14,CASSLGGPTDTQYF,TGCGCCAGCAGCTTGGGGGGGCCCACAGATACGCAGTATTTT
-,TRBJ2-7,TRBV18,-,20,CASSQVGKSDSLSSSYEQYF,TGTGCCAGCTCACAGGTAGGGAAATCGGACAGCCTTTCGAGCTCCTACGAGCAGTACTTC
-,TRBJ2-7,TRBV6-5,-,15,CASSYDRTRPYEQYF,TGTGCCAGCAGTTACGACCGGACAAGGCCCTACGAGCAGTACTTC
-,TRBJ1-3,TRBV15,-,16,CATSRGLTSSGNTIYF,TGTGCCACCAGCAGGGGACTTACGAGCTCTGGAAACACCATATATTTT
once,TRBJ1-2,TRBV29-1,-,14,CSLTRRVSRNGYTF,TGCAGCCTCACTCGGAGGGTCTCTAGGAATGGCTACACCTTC
-,TRBJ1-3,TRBV9,-,15,CASSEQGNSGNTIYF,TGTGCCAGCAGCGAACAGGGCAACTCTGGAAACACCATATATTTT
-,TRBJ2-3,TRBV7-2,-,13,CASSLGRTDTQYF,TGTGCCAGCAGCTTAGGGCGCACAGATACGCAGTATTTT
-,TRBJ1-3,TRBV6-5,TRBD1,15,CASSRTGDSGNTIYF,TGTGCCAGCAGCCGGACAGGGGACTCTGGAAACACCATATATTTT
-,TRBJ2-1,TRBV23-1,TRBD1,15,CASSHQGTGPTKQFF,TGCGCCAGCAGTCATCAGGGGACAGGACCGACTAAGCAGTTCTTC
-,TRBJ2-3,TRBV18,TRBD1,13,CASSRQGADTQYF,TGTGCCAGCTCCCGACAGGGGGCAGATACGCAGTATTTT
-,TRBJ2-7,TRBV6-5,-,15,CASSYTETGTYEQYF,TGTGCCAGCAGTTACACCGAGACAGGCACCTACGAGCAGTACTTC
-,TRBJ1-2,TRBV29-1,-,14,CSVESGGGNYGYTF,TGCAGCGTTGAGTCGGGAGGAGGAAACTATGGCTACACCTTC
-,TRBJ2-7,TRBV5-1,-,15,CASSKNTGTNYEQYF,TGCGCCAGCAGCAAAAATACAGGGACTAACTACGAGCAGTACTTC
-,TRBJ2-3,TRBV4-3,-,11,CASSERDTQYF,TGCGCCAGCAGCGAACGGGATACGCAGTATTTT
-,TRBJ1-2,TRBV7-2,-,15,CASSLAPEVNYGYTF,TGTGCCAGCAGCTTAGCCCCAGAGGTTAACTATGGCTACACCTTC
-,TRBJ1-6,TRBV27,-,14,CASSFSSYNSPLHF,TGTGCCAGCAGTTTTAGCTCCTATAATTCACCCCTCCACTTT
once,TRBJ2-3,TRBV3-1/TRBV3-2,-,13,CASRQPGTDTQYF,TGTGCCAGCCGCCAACCGGGGACAGATACGCAGTATTTT
-,TRBJ1-2,TRBV27,-,15,CASSPAGPGLKGYTF,TGTGCCAGCAGTCCCGCCGGGCCAGGGCTGAAAGGCTACACCTTC
-,TRBJ2-6,TRBV28,-,18,CASSKRTGAGSGANVLTF,TGTGCCAGCAGTAAACGGACAGGAGCGGGCTCTGGGGCCAACGTCCTGACTTTC
-,TRBJ1-1,TRBV18,TRBD1,14,CASSPTGLGTEAFF,TGTGCCAGCTCACCGACAGGGTTGGGCACTGAAGCTTTCTTT
-,TRBJ2-7,TRBV20-1,-,11,CSVVQGNEQYF,TGCAGTGTCGTCCAGGGTAACGAGCAGTACTTC
once,TRBJ2-1,TRBV7-2,TRBD1,17,CASSLQTGTAIYNEQFF,TGTGCCAGCAGCTTACAGACCGGGACAGCAATTTACAATGAGCAGTTCTTC
once,TRBJ1-5,TRBV28,-,13,CASSLPSRGPQHF,TGTGCCAGCAGCCTACCTAGCCGGGGGCCCCAGCATTTT
-,TRBJ1-5,TRBV28,-,14,CASTPGRGNQPQHF,TGTGCCAGCACCCCCGGTAGGGGAAATCAGCCCCAGCATTTT
-,TRBJ1-2,TRBV24-1,-,14,CATSDSGRVHGYTF,TGTGCCACCAGTGATTCGGGCAGGGTCCATGGCTACACCTTC
-,TRBJ2-2,TRBV19,TRBD1,16,CAKTDPGQNSPGELFF,TGTGCCAAGACTGATCCGGGACAGAATTCTCCCGGGGAGCTGTTTTTT
once,TRBJ1-2,TRBV29-1,-,12,CSVEQGLYGYTF,TGCAGCGTTGAACAGGGCCTCTATGGCTACACCTTC
-,TRBJ2-2,TRBV19,TRBD1,15,CASSPMDRRAGELFF,TGTGCCAGTAGTCCGATGGACAGGCGTGCCGGGGAGCTGTTTTTT
-,TRBJ1-3,TRBV30,TRBD1,12,CAWSPQGDTIYF,TGTGCCTGGAGTCCTCAGGGGGACACCATATATTTT
-,TRBJ1-2,TRBV9,TRBD1,15,CASSVGTGRNYGYTF,TGTGCCAGCAGCGTGGGGACAGGGCGCAACTATGGCTACACCTTC
-,TRBJ2-5,TRBV5-6,TRBD1,13,CASSSGDSQTQYF,TGTGCCAGCAGCTCCGGGGACAGCCAGACCCAGTACTTC
-,TRBJ1-1,TRBV10-3,TRBD1,14,CAISLTGVNTEAFF,TGTGCCATCAGCCTGACAGGGGTGAACACTGAAGCTTTCTTT
-,TRBJ1-1,TRBV6-4,-,13,CASSADRNTEAFF,TGTGCCAGCAGTGCCGACAGGAACACTGAAGCTTTCTTT
-,TRBJ2-5,TRBV3-1/TRBV3-2,TRBD2,17,CASSQDGSGRAGETQYF,TGTGCCAGCAGCCAAGACGGTAGCGGGAGGGCCGGGGAGACCCAGTACTTC
few,TRBJ2-5,TRBV6-5,TRBD1,12,CASIRDRGTQYF,TGTGCCAGCATTCGGGACAGAGGGACCCAGTACTTC
-,TRBJ1-4,TRBV5-5,-,13,CASSFGQNEKLFF,TGTGCCAGCAGCTTCGGACAGAATGAAAAACTGTTTTTT
-,TRBJ2-5,TRBV5-1,TRBD1,15,CASSIRDRAPETQYF,TGCGCCAGCAGCATCCGGGACAGGGCACCGGAGACCCAGTACTTC
-,TRBJ1-1,TRBV11-2,-,16,CASSLDSRFGNTEAFF,TGTGCCAGCAGCTTGGACAGCAGATTTGGGAACACTGAAGCTTTCTTT
-,TRBJ1-2,TRBV27,-,13,CASSLSQGRGYTF,TGTGCCAGCAGTTTATCTCAGGGAAGGGGCTACACCTTC
few,TRBJ1-1,TRBV4-2,-,15,CASSQVSGRSSEAFF,TGTGCCAGCAGCCAAGTGTCAGGGAGGAGTTCTGAAGCTTTCTTT
once,TRBJ1-2,TRBV29-1,-,16,CSVDRTPTQANYGYTF,TGCAGCGTTGACAGGACACCGACCCAAGCTAACTATGGCTACACCTTC
-,TRBJ2-7,TRBV5-6,-,14,CASSFVQGMGEQYF,TGTGCCAGCAGCTTCGTACAGGGTATGGGGGAGCAGTACTTC
-,TRBJ2-7,TRBV7-2,TRBD1,15,CASSSRTGGRNEQYF,TGTGCCAGCAGCTCGAGGACAGGGGGCAGGAACGAGCAGTACTTC
-,TRBJ2-2,TRBV5-8,-,13,CASSSGWGGELFF,TGTGCCAGCAGCTCAGGGTGGGGCGGGGAGCTGTTTTTT
-,TRBJ2-2,TRBV3-1/TRBV3-2,-,14,CASSQEAGSGELFF,TGTGCCAGCAGCCAAGAGGCAGGGTCCGGGGAGCTGTTTTTT